The 22 T cell receptor beta chains in this list originate from one sample, sequenced in a study of CD8 T cells in cerebrospinal fluid in Alzheimer's disease. Each CDR3 protein gets one entry in TCRdb, which reprocessed the 10x single-cell sequencing reads and gives no DNA. This sample's table has over 1,300 distinct CDR3 sequences. The source material was cerebrospinal fluid. The receptors were sampled from a human donor with mild cognitive impairment.

According to its frequency, this clonotype is medium-sized. The rearrangement joins TRBV20-1 to TRBJ2-2; with no DNA, the TCRdb D assignment of TRBD2 cannot be verified. Looked up from germline, CDR1 is DFQATT and CDR2 is SNEGSKA (reference sequence). This CDR3 has 16 amino acids. The CDR3 reads CSARDQTSGGAGELFF.

By frequency, this clonotype registers medium-sized. V is TRBV16 and J is TRBJ2-1. The CDR3 is 11 residues long. Germline V gene lookup returns CDR1 KGHSY and CDR2 FQNENV. CDR3 residues: CASSQNNEQFF.

By frequency, this clonotype is medium-sized (0.01 to 0.1%). V usage is TRBV2 and J usage is TRBJ1-2. CDR3 length: 13 residues. Germline loops: CDR1 SNHLY, CDR2 FYNNEI. The CDR3 protein is CASSVEGHYGYTF.

Measured by frequency, this clonotype is medium-sized (0.01 to 0.1%). The chain employs TRBV3-1 and TRBJ1-2; lacking DNA, the TRBD1 call made by TCRdb goes unchecked. The CDR3 length is 13 residues. CDR1 and CDR2 (germline): LGHDT, YNNKEL (reference sequence). CDR3 residues: CAASGNGAHGYTF.

The chain combines TRBV5-1 with TRBJ2-5; TCRdb's assignment of TRBD2 cannot be checked, as there is no DNA. There are 15 residues in the CDR3. CDR1 and CDR2 from the germline V gene are SGHRS and YFSETQ. CDR3 loop: CASSWRGTRQETQYF. The complete variable domain, with remaining parts taken from reference TRBV5-1 and TRBJ2-5, reads KAGVTQTPRYLIKTRGQQVTLSCSPISGHRSVSWYQQTPGQGLQFLFEYFSETQRNKGNFPGRFSGRQFSNSRSEMNVSTLELGDSALYLCASSWRGTRQETQYFGPGTRLLVL.

This clonotype is called medium-sized (0.01 to 0.1%) based on its frequency. The chain carries TRBV5-1 and TRBJ1-5. Germline values: CDR1 SGHRS, CDR2 YFSETQ. This CDR3 is 13 amino acids long. This CDR3 is CASSLAGNQPQHF.

In terms of frequency, this clonotype is medium-sized. The chain employs TRBV7-6 and TRBJ1-1; there is no DNA to check the TCRdb D call of TRBD1. Germline CDR1 reads SGHVS; CDR2 reads FNYEAQ. The CDR3 runs 14 residues. The CDR3 region is CASSSRQGGTEAFF.

By frequency, this clonotype registers medium-sized. The chain employs TRBV6-1 and TRBJ2-3; TCRdb's D call, TRBD2, is unchecked because there is no DNA. This CDR3 is built from 18 residues. Germline V gene data show CDR1 as MNHNS and CDR2 as SASEGT. The CDR3 here is CASSPRVHSGGTIDTQYF.

By frequency, this clonotype is medium-sized. The CDR3 sequence is CASSPSRVGEKLFF. The chain employs TRBV18 and TRBJ1-4; TCRdb indicates TRBD1, and absent DNA this call remains unverified. Germline CDR1 KGHSH, CDR2 LQKENI. The CDR3 is made up of 14 amino acids. The full variable domain, completed using reference TRBV18 and TRBJ1-4, is NAGVMQNPRHLVRRRGQEARLRCSPMKGHSHVYWYRQLPEEGLKFMVYLQKENIIDESGMPKERFSAEFPKEGPSILRIQQVVRGDSAAYFCASSPSRVGEKLFFGSGTQLSVL.

This clonotype is labeled medium-sized based on frequency. The CDR3 loop reads CASSSYGDSRSEKLFF. The genes are TRBV28 and TRBJ1-4. In germline, CDR1 is MDHEN, CDR2 SYDVKM. This CDR3 has 16 amino acids.

This clonotype is deemed medium-sized by its frequency. The chain combines TRBV20-1 with TRBJ2-7; TCRdb's D call of TRBD1 is untestable without DNA. The length of the CDR3 is 16 residues. Germline CDR1 DFQATT, CDR2 SNEGSKA (reference sequence). The CDR3 region is CSADTILTRDPHEQYF.

This clonotype counts as medium-sized by frequency. The chain links TRBV12-3 or TRBV12-4 to TRBJ2-5; TCRdb picks TRBD2, but there is no DNA to check that call. The CDR3 length is 15 residues. The CDR3 is CASSPAAGGGETQYF.

Measured by frequency, this clonotype is large. This chain links TRBV28 with TRBJ1-5. This CDR3 is 14 amino acids long. Germline lookup yields CDR1 MDHEN and CDR2 SYDVKM. The CDR3 region is CASSFTQRNQPQHF.

The chain recombines TRBV6-6 with TRBJ2-2; no DNA is available, so the TRBD1 call from TCRdb remains unchecked. CDR3 length equals 16 residues. Germline values: CDR1 MNHNY, CDR2 SVGAGI (reference sequence). The CDR3 spells CASSSKGQGVGGELFF.

This clonotype counts as medium-sized by frequency. The rearrangement joins TRBV3-1 to TRBJ2-5; TCRdb's D call of TRBD2 is untestable without DNA. CDR1 LGHDT and CDR2 YNNKEL come from the germline V gene (reference sequence). The CDR3 runs to 16 residues. The CDR3 reads CASSQGPSGSQETQYF.

In terms of frequency, this clonotype is medium-sized. The chain is built from TRBV6-2 or TRBV6-3 and TRBJ2-5; TCRdb returns TRBD1, unconfirmable since there is no DNA. The CDR3 is 19 amino acids. Looked up from germline, CDR1 is MNHEY and CDR2 is SVGEGT. The CDR3 sequence is CASGFQVGGGLFGEETQYF.

This clonotype is medium-sized (0.01 to 0.1%) by frequency. The gene calls are TRBV19 and TRBJ2-1. The CDR3 is 13 residues long. Germline CDR1 LNHDA, CDR2 SQIVND (reference sequence). CDR3 region: CASSIRPYNEQFF.

The V call is TRBV19, the J call TRBJ1-1. CDR3 length equals 12 residues. Germline lookup yields CDR1 LNHDA and CDR2 SQIVND (reference sequence). This CDR3 reads CASSINGREAFF.

The rearrangement joins TRBV5-4 to TRBJ1-1. The CDR3 has 16 residues. CDR1 is SGHNT and CDR2 is YYREEE in the germline V gene (reference sequence). CDR3 residues: CASSLAQAGMDTEAFF. The full variable domain, its missing parts supplied by reference TRBV5-4 and TRBJ1-1, is ETGVTQSPTHLIKTRGQQVTLRCSSQSGHNTVSWYQQALGQGPQFIFQYYREEENGRGNFPPRFSGLQFPNYSSELNVNALELDDSALYLCASSLAQAGMDTEAFFGQGTRLTVV.

The chain recombines TRBV24-1 with TRBJ2-4; the D gene TCRdb calls, TRBD1, cannot be checked with no DNA. The length of the CDR3 is 14 residues. Germline V lookup: CDR1 KGHDR, CDR2 SFDVKD. The CDR3 region is CATSGGREVDIQYF.

By frequency, this clonotype registers medium-sized (0.01 to 0.1%). V is TRBV7-2 and J is TRBJ2-2; the D call of TRBD1 rests on TCRdb alone, since no DNA is present to check it. The CDR3 contains 14 residues. Germline loops: CDR1 SGHTA, CDR2 FQGNSA. Here the CDR3 reads CASSPGGTGGQLFF.

The gene calls are TRBV19 and TRBJ2-5; TCRdb returns TRBD2, unconfirmable since there is no DNA. From germline, CDR1 is LNHDA and CDR2 SQIVND (reference sequence). The CDR3 consists of 13 residues. The CDR3 sequence is CASSLSGAETQYF.